The 11 T cell receptor beta chains listed next were all sequenced from one sample in a study of vaccination and CD4 T cells after COVID-19. The study sequenced cultured CD4+ T cell DNA using the Oncomine TCR Beta short-read assay. TCRdb reprocessed the PCR reads via MiXCR and lists one record per CDR3 protein. The sample records about 21,000 distinct CDR3 sequences, approximately 42% being singletons. Treatment defined: 10-day PBMC culture with coronavirus spike peptide pools or control peptides (ViraFEST assay). Their cognate antigens are unknown. The sample here was CD4+ T cells from blood, cultured in vitro, taken before SARS-CoV-2 vaccination. These receptors were obtained from a human donor who received a COVID-19 vaccine.

In regard to this clonotype: Germline and junction disagree at one end, which may indicate a read error. V and J are TRBV12-3 or TRBV12-4 and TRBJ2-5; D not resolved. The CDR3 spans 16 residues. DNA for the CDR3: TGTGCCAGCAGCCGTACTCCCCGGTCTTCCCAAGAGACTCAGTACTTC. Translated, it gives CASSRTPRSSQETQYF.

This clonotype has only a few counts. The rearrangement uses TRBV30 and TRBJ1-2; 10 bases map to TRBD1. The germline gives CDR1 GTSNPN, CDR2 SVGIG (reference sequence). The CDR3 contains 16 residues. J lost 4 bases, V lost 2 bases, and 10 bases had no gene match. The CDR3 region is CAWSPADRGHVYGYTF. In nucleotides, the CDR3 is TGTGCCTGGAGTCCGGCAGACAGGGGGCACGTCTATGGCTACACCTTC.

This sequence joins TRBV6-2 or TRBV6-3 and TRBJ1-6; TRBD1 matches at 7 bases. This CDR3 contains 13 residues. CDR1 MNHEY and CDR2 SVGEGT come from the germline V gene. Trimming took 11 bases from V and 4 from J; bases not matched to a gene: 5. The CDR3 DNA reads as TGTGCCTCCCGGGACAGATATAATTCACCCCTCCACTTT. Its translation is CASRDRYNSPLHF.

This clonotype turned up a few times. V gene TRBV21-1 combines with J gene TRBJ2-1; the D call of TRBD1 is as the table states it, not checked on the DNA. TRBV21-1 is given as a pseudogene. The length of the CDR3 is 16 residues. This CDR3 is CASSNGRVDRDNEQFF. The CDR3, as DNA: TGTGCCAGCAGCAACGGAAGGGTCGACAGGGACAATGAGCAGTTCTTC.

This clonotype appeared once. The V and J genes are TRBV5-6 and TRBJ2-7; 7 bases line up with TRBD1. The CDR3 covers 13 residues. J lost 5 bases, V lost 4 bases, and 6 bases had no gene match. CDR1 SGHDT and CDR2 YYEEEE come from the germline V gene. The CDR3 DNA reads TGTGCCAGCAGCGCCGGGACAGAAGACGAGCAGTACTTC. Translated, it gives CASSAGTEDEQYF.

A single count supports this clonotype. The chain joins TRBV30 to TRBJ2-1; 15 bases agree with TRBD2. V lost 4 bases and J lost 9; bases outside the gene matches: 7. Per the germline V gene, CDR1 is GTSNPN and CDR2 is SVGIG (reference sequence). CDR3 length: 15 residues. The CDR3 DNA sequence: TGTGCCTGGACCCGGACTAGCGGGGGGGTCGGTGAGCAGTTCTTC. Amino acids: CAWTRTSGGVGEQFF.

This chain joins TRBV25-1 and TRBJ1-2; D might be TRBD1 (6 bases). V lost 5 bases and J 6 bases, leaving 16 bases between the germline ends. CDR1 and CDR2 from the germline V gene are MGHDK and SYGVNS. This CDR3 is built from 14 residues. In nucleotides, the CDR3 is TGTGCCAGCAGTAAAAGAGGGGGGCTAGATGGCTACACCTTC. It specifies CASSKRGGLDGYTF.

The J gene is TRBJ2-5, the V gene TRBV6-1, with a tentative D call TRBD2 (6 bases). CDR3 size: 11 residues. The V and J ends lost 5 bases and 8 bases respectively, with 9 bases between them. Per germline, CDR1 MNHNS and CDR2 SASEGT. The CDR3 loop is CASSTAGTQYF. Here the CDR3 DNA reads TGTGCCAGCAGTACGGCGGGAACCCAGTACTTC.

In its sample, this clonotype was seen once. The chain is built from TRBV7-2 and TRBJ2-5; tentative D call: TRBD1 (5 bases). CDR1 SGHTA and CDR2 FQGNSA come from the germline V gene. V was cut by 3 bases and J by 5 bases, with 10 bases left in between. CDR3 length: 13 amino acids. The CDR3 nucleotides are TGTGCCAGCAGCTTCAGGGCGCCGGAGACCCAGTACTTC. It yields the protein CASSFRAPETQYF.

The V call is TRBV5-1, the J call TRBJ1-6, with D possibly being TRBD1 (6 bases). The CDR3 has 16 residues. V lost 3 bases, J lost 2 bases, and 12 bases lay in between. Germline V gives CDR1 SGHRS, CDR2 YFSETQ. The DNA for the CDR3 is TGCGCCAGCAGCTCCTCCGGACAGCCCTATAATTCACCCCTCCACTTT. Translating gives CASSSSGQPYNSPLHF.

V gene TRBV20-1 combines with J gene TRBJ2-7; D unresolved. Trimming took 3 bases from V and 4 from J, leaving 4 bases between them. The CDR3 sequence is 10 residues long. The germline gives CDR1 DFQATT, CDR2 SNEGSKA (reference sequence). The CDR3 loop reads CSASLYEQYF. CDR3 DNA: TGCAGTGCTAGTTTGTACGAGCAGTACTTC.